This TCR beta chain was sequenced in a study of cytomegalovirus exposure and HLA in healthy donors. Trimming at V came to 5 bases and at J to 2 bases, leaving 0 bases not matched to a gene. Germline CDR1 and CDR2: SGHDT and YYEEEE. The CDR3 runs 13 residues. Whole-study results and caveats: In vitro assays verified that three CMV-associated chains recognized CMV antigens specifically.

The PCR was carried out with 60 Vbeta primers and 13 Jbeta primers. This table comes from immunoSEQ multiplex PCR, and its TCRdb copy is limited to in-frame clones, with some not included. Of around 100,000 clones detected, about three fifths appear once; the ten largest clones hold 3.5% to 4.5%. There are a few counts of this clone. The antigen remains undetermined. The sequence came from a young man in good health and CMV-seronegative. The sequenced sample was PBMCs. The J gene is TRBJ2-7, the V gene TRBV5-6, with 11 bases aligning to TRBD1. The CDR3, as DNA: TGTGCCAGCAGGGGACAGGGGGCCTACGAGCAGTACTTC. Its translation: CASRGQGAYEQYF.